Following are 14 T cell receptor beta chains from one sample sequenced in a study of identical twins. In TCRdb, the 5' RACE reads were re-called with MiXCR into one record per CDR3 protein. The sample holds 690,000 or so distinct CDR3 sequences, less than 7% seen once. Source material: naive T cells sorted from blood. These receptors were collected from a man aged 18-30 years in good health.

A note on this clonotype: This may come from a read error, since a much larger clone is one base off. In DNA, the CDR3 is TGTGCCAGCAGCCAAGCCGAAGAGACCCAGTACTTC. Amino acids: CASSQAEETQYF. The chain uses TRBV3-1 and TRBJ2-5; D is uncertain. The CDR3 loop spans 12 amino acids. Germline CDR1 reads LGHDT; CDR2 reads YNNKEL (reference sequence). Trimming removed 1 base at V and 3 bases at J, with 3 bases between.

This clonotype was seen at least ten times. The V gene is TRBV5-6, the J gene TRBJ2-1; a weak D match, TRBD2 (5 bases). This CDR3 has 15 amino acids. Germline V gene data show CDR1 as SGHDT and CDR2 as YYEEEE. V gave up 7 bases and J gave up 9 bases, with 23 bases separating them. CDR3 in amino acids: CASAQILGETGEQFF. The CDR3 DNA reads as TGTGCCAGCGCACAGATACTCGGGGAAACGGGTGAGCAGTTCTTC.

This clonotype appeared many times. This chain connects TRBV20-1 to TRBJ2-3; 9 bases map to TRBD2. CDR1 DFQATT and CDR2 SNEGSKA come from the germline V gene (reference sequence). The trim removed 7 bases at V and 6 bases at J, leaving 8 bases unmatched. The CDR3 covers 13 residues. CDR3 amino acids: CSEASGTMDTQYF. The DNA of the CDR3 is TGCAGTGAGGCTAGCGGGACGATGGATACGCAGTATTTT.

This clonotype was seen many times. The chain recombines TRBV29-1 with TRBJ2-2, with D maybe TRBD2 (6 bases). Germline V gene lookup returns CDR1 SQVTM and CDR2 ANQGSEA. V shed 7 bases and J shed 3 bases, with 15 bases lying between them. The CDR3 has 14 residues. CDR3 amino acids: CSAQLAVDTGELFF. The CDR3 DNA reads TGCAGCGCCCAATTAGCGGTCGACACCGGGGAGCTGTTTTTT.

This clonotype was picked up a small number of times. This chain links TRBV29-1 with TRBJ2-1, with D possibly TRBD1 on 6 matching bases. The CDR3 is made up of 13 amino acids. The germline V gene has CDR1 SQVTM and CDR2 ANQGSEA. With 4 bases removed from V and 9 bases from J, the gap between germline ends came to 16 bases. The CDR3 protein is CSVGLQGSSEQFF. In DNA form, the CDR3 reads TGCAGCGTTGGTCTGCAGGGGAGTAGTGAGCAGTTCTTC.

V gene TRBV9 combines with J gene TRBJ2-3, with 12 nucleotides matching TRBD2. This CDR3 spans 16 amino acids. V shed 1 base, J shed 2 bases, and the junction held 2 bases outside the gene matches. CDR1 and CDR2 (germline): SGDLS, YYNGEE. CDR3 region: CASSVSSGRATDTQYF. For the CDR3, the DNA is TGTGCCAGCAGCGTATCTAGCGGGAGGGCCACAGATACGCAGTATTTT.

The chain links TRBV6-2 or TRBV6-3 to TRBJ2-1; 8 bases line up with TRBD2. CDR3 length: 15 residues. Germline lookup yields CDR1 MNHEY and CDR2 SVGEGT. With V trimmed by 7 bases and J by 8 bases, 13 bases remained unmatched. Here the CDR3 DNA reads TGTGCCAGCACCCCGGGGGGGGCTAGTACGGATGAGCAGTTCTTC. Amino acids: CASTPGGASTDEQFF.

This clonotype was seen a handful of times. This chain connects TRBV11-2 to TRBJ2-6, with D perhaps matching TRBD1 or TRBD2 (6 bases each). Germline values: CDR1 SGHAT, CDR2 FQNNGV. This CDR3 is 19 amino acids long. V was pared by 1 base and J by 0 bases, with 16 bases between. The CDR3 DNA reads as TGTGCCAGCAGCTTAGGCCGCGGGACAATTTTCTCTGGGGCCAACGTCCTGACTTTC. It is translated as CASSLGRGTIFSGANVLTF.

This clonotype appeared many times. This chain links TRBV20-1 with TRBJ2-3, with 8 nucleotides matching TRBD2. Germline V gene data show CDR1 as DFQATT and CDR2 as SNEGSKA (reference sequence). J was trimmed by 4 bases and V by 0 bases; bases with no gene match: 6. The CDR3 runs to 15 residues. As DNA, the CDR3 is TGCAGTGCTAGAGACGGGACTAGGGGCCCAGATACGCAGTATTTT. It specifies CSARDGTRGPDTQYF.

This clonotype was seen a handful of times. The chain combines TRBV29-1 with TRBJ2-5; D gene unclear. Trimming left V 2 bases short and J 5 bases short, with 15 bases between. CDR1 and CDR2 from the germline V gene are SQVTM and ANQGSEA. The length of the CDR3 is 14 residues. The CDR3 is CSVECRRMGETQYF. The CDR3 DNA reads as TGCAGCGTTGAATGCCGTCGCATGGGGGAGACCCAGTACTTC.

The rearrangement joins TRBV7-8 to TRBJ2-1; D remains unclear. Trimming removed 2 bases from V and 4 bases from J, with 15 bases in between. CDR3 size: 16 residues. Germline CDR1 reads SGHVS; CDR2 reads FQNEAQ. CDR3 loop: CASSLTHTARYNEQFF. The CDR3, as DNA: TGTGCCAGCAGCTTAACCCACACGGCGAGGTACAATGAGCAGTTCTTC.

This clonotype was found a few times. This chain joins TRBV12-3 or TRBV12-4 and TRBJ2-5, with TRBD2 matching 8 bases. V lost 6 bases to trimming and J lost 4 bases; unmatched junction nucleotides: 7. The CDR3 has 14 amino acids. The CDR3 nucleotides read TGTGCCAGCAGCCGGGCGGGGGGCCCAGAGACCCAGTACTTC. Protein product: CASSRAGGPETQYF.

The chain links TRBV7-6 to TRBJ1-1; D is uncertain. Germline CDR1 SGHVS, CDR2 FNYEAQ. CDR3 length: 13 amino acids. The V and J ends lost 0 bases and 4 bases respectively, with 6 bases between them. The CDR3 DNA reads TGTGCCAGCAGCTTAGCCGCAGGCACTGAAGCTTTCTTT. Translation: CASSLAAGTEAFF.

This clonotype was seen repeatedly, ten times or more. This chain connects TRBV5-5 to TRBJ2-1, with 12 bases that match TRBD2. The CDR3 totals 18 residues. The germline CDR1 and CDR2 sequences are SGHKS and YYEKEE (reference sequence). V shed 3 bases, J shed 1 base, and the junction held 8 bases outside the gene matches. This chain's CDR3 is CASSSGTSGLLSYNEQFF. The CDR3 bases are TGTGCCAGCAGCTCAGGGACTAGCGGGCTCCTTTCCTACAATGAGCAGTTCTTC.